This entry describes one TCR beta chain. This sample was taken from a study of blood T cell repertoires in COVID-19. Turning to the study itself: COVID-19 samples collected from the United States, Italy and Spain covered acute and convalescent phases. PBMCs, B-cell-depleted T cells, or T cells were the source of the cDNA or gDNA that made up the material.

The germline V gene has CDR1 SNHLY and CDR2 FYNNEI. Losses at the gene ends were 6 bases for V and 1 base for J; bases not matched to a gene: 4. The CDR3 length is 15 residues. As originally analysed: Using reference gene primer amplification, nucleated cell counts were estimated. Profiling relied on immunoSEQ multiplex PCR, and the TCRdb table lists in-frame clones only, not all of them. The V and J calls and clone size come from that table; D and trimming were worked out from the DNA. Among 100,000 to 150,000 clones listed, around nine tenths were seen once. The sequencing sample was made of peripheral blood. The TCR was taken from an elderly woman with acute or convalescent COVID-19. The chain joins TRBV2 to TRBJ1-5, with TRBD1 matching 9 bases. The CDR3 here is CASSADRGSNQPQHF. CDR3 in DNA: TGTGCCAGCAGCGCGGACAGGGGAAGCAATCAGCCCCAGCATTTT.